The T cell receptor (beta chain) described here comes from a study of regulatory T cells in long-lasting Graves disease. Study observations and caveats: Lower TCR diversity characterized persistent Graves' patients relative to newly diagnosed patients. Among samples with persistent disease, TRBV28, TRBJ1-2 and TRBJ2-5 were favored.

Germline-derived CDR1 and CDR2 are MNHNS and SASEGT. The CDR3 is 14 residues long. Losses at the gene ends were 6 bases for V and 1 base for J; bases not matched to a gene: 2. The time point denotes: persistent/refractory GD, antithyroid drugs over 5 years with positive TRAb. From PBMCs, RNA was extracted and then used to make the TCR library. Guidelines of the American Thyroid Association were used to diagnose Graves' disease. Investigators prepared the TCR beta libraries by applying iRepertoire HTBI primers and Arm-PCR of CDR3 regions. Via MiXCR, TCRdb re-called the multiplex PCR reads, giving one row per CDR3 protein. The sample consists of under 350,000 distinct CDR3 sequences, approximately 20% of them appearing once. A note on this clonotype: Antigen unknown.

The TCR was taken from a female donor with Graves disease. The input for sequencing was peripheral blood mononuclear cells (PBMCs), taken when the disease was refractory, from a patient treated with antithyroid drugs. The chain couples TRBV6-1 to TRBJ2-2; 7 bases are a match to TRBD2. CDR3 sequence: CASRKRENTGELFF. CDR3 DNA sequence: TGTGCCAGCAGGAAGCGGGAGAACACCGGGGAGCTGTTTTTT.